The sequence of this T cell receptor beta chain was determined in a study of blood T cell repertoires in COVID-19 (dated by TCRdb to between 2020 and 2021). About the investigation overall: Samples covering the acute and convalescent phases of COVID-19 were provided by collaborators in the United States, Italy and Spain. Subjects who had been exposed to COVID-19, were actively infected with it, or had recovered from it provided the deeply sampled blood TCRbeta repertoires that made up the dataset. The samples were drawn from the first 160 participants of the ongoing ImmuneRACE study and from 950 to 1,500 subjects provided by 6 global collaborators. The repertoires were released in a freely available public database meant as a resource for research on the immune response to SARS-CoV-2. A de-identified subject ID, COVID-19 status, age in years and sex were almost always included in the sample metadata. The material from the prospective study consisted of cDNA or gDNA derived from T cells, B-cell-depleted T cells, or PBMCs. Where available, HLA class I and class II types were taken from metadata supplied by the sample provider and were not determined by assay-based typing.

In the prospective study, participants were about 18 to 100 years old, resided in approximately 25 geographic areas of the United States, and were enrolled through a virtual design. In the prospective study, participants were assigned to cohorts based on the clinical history participants reported in a screening survey and a study questionnaire. Exposed participants were defined as having been in contact with someone with a PCR-confirmed or clinician-diagnosed COVID-19 case within 2 weeks of study entry. In the prospective study, whole blood, serum and a nasopharyngeal or oropharyngeal swab were collected from each participant by mobile phlebotomists. Participants in the prospective study had the option to provide additional blood draws and questionnaires over an approximately 2-month period. Before DNA extraction, blood samples from the prospective study were shipped at room temperature or frozen.

What the research found in general, with its limitations: Clinical and demographic metadata were provided uncurated, with the amount varying by source and participant.

About this clone: Its antigen is not yet known. Qualities for individual bases were not recorded, and no much larger clone is one base off.

There are 11 amino acids in the CDR3, from cysteine to phenylalanine inclusive. Only the CDR3 DNA stays, 33 bases, in frame from base 1. Deletion took 3 bases off V and 7 bases off J, with a span of 7 bases between the germline ends. TCRbeta CDR3 regions were amplified from genomic DNA by means of the immunoSEQ Assay, a bias-controlled multiplex PCR. The source study handled its data this way. The number of nucleated cells in each sample was estimated by amplification of reference gene primers within the assay. To quantify the absolute abundance of each unique TCRbeta CDR3 rearrangement, sequence reads were collapsed and filtered. Productive Simpson clonality was computed per sample as the square root of Simpson's diversity index over productive rearrangements. Held by TCRdb, this immuneACCESS table contains in-frame sequences only and omits some clones. Under half of the omission traces to an unresolved V gene where checked; the cause of the rest is unknown. V, J and clone size derive from that table, while D and trimming were established from the DNA sequence. For this sample there are some 400,000 clones; 80% to 95% appear just once. About 0.9% of the sample belongs to the ten largest clones.

Input material: PBMCs or T cells enriched from blood (not recorded which). The sequence came from a woman in her thirties or forties who had been exposed to COVID-19. The V and J genes are TRBV12-3 or TRBV12-4 and TRBJ2-7, with the D gene not confidently named. Here the CDR3 is given as CASSFVGEQYF. The nucleotides are TGTGCCAGCAGTTTTGTCGGGGAGCAGTACTTC.